Listed below are T cell receptor beta chains from one sample, sequenced in a study of T cells in Graves' hyperthyroidism and ophthalmopathy. TCRdb recomputed calls from the multiplex PCR reads with MiXCR, one row per CDR3 protein. The sample carries a few hundred thousand distinct CDR3 sequences, roughly 45% recorded once. Sequencing input: peripheral blood or thyroid tissue (not recorded which). The receptors here all came from an adult woman with Graves' disease, either hyperthyroidism or ophthalmopathy (not recorded which). CDR3s include the opening cysteine and the closing phenylalanine or tryptophan. D genes are given only for firm matches. Rows may omit the clone size; those that give it use once, few, many or a size class.

abundance	d_gene	v_gene	len	j_gene	CDR3aa	CDR3nt
many	-	TRBV29-1	17	TRBJ2-7	CSVEGPWGAGKSYEQYF	TGCAGCGTTGAAGGACCGTGGGGGGCGGGGAAGAGCTACGAGCAGTACTTC
-	-	TRBV20-1	15	TRBJ1-4	CSARFPQANREKLFF	TGCAGTGCTAGGTTCCCACAGGCGAATCGCGAAAAACTGTTTTTT
-	-	TRBV15	12	TRBJ1-6	CATSSNNSPLHF	TGTGCCACCAGCAGTAACAATTCACCCCTCCACTTT
-	-	TRBV19	12	TRBJ1-5	CASSGTRQPQHF	TGTGCCAGCTCCGGGACACGGCAGCCCCAGCATTTT
-	TRBD2	TRBV7-8	15	TRBJ2-7	CASCDGRAERDEQYF	TGTGCCAGTTGTGACGGGAGGGCCGAAAGGGACGAGCAGTACTTC
-	TRBD2	TRBV29-1	13	TRBJ2-7	CSVWTSGRYEQYF	TGCAGCGTTTGGACTAGCGGGAGGTACGAGCAGTACTTC
few	-	TRBV10-3	16	TRBJ1-2	CASSLGGAKTRDGYTF	TGTGCCAGCAGTTTAGGGGGAGCGAAAACGAGGGATGGCTACACCTTC
-	TRBD1	TRBV5-1	13	TRBJ2-7	CASSGGQDHEQYF	TGCGCCAGCAGCGGGGGACAGGACCACGAGCAGTACTTC
many	-	TRBV5-1	14	TRBJ1-5	CASSLQGAEQPQHF	TGCGCCAGCAGCTTACAGGGAGCGGAGCAGCCCCAGCATTTT
many	-	TRBV12-3/TRBV12-4	14	TRBJ1-1	CASRLGHPNTEAFF	TGTGCCAGCAGGCTGGGGCACCCAAACACTGAAGCTTTCTTT
many	TRBD2	TRBV29-1	14	TRBJ2-3	CSVVAGGPRDTQYF	TGCAGCGTTGTTGCGGGAGGCCCCCGGGATACGCAGTATTTT
many	-	TRBV10-3	15	TRBJ2-2	CAISLSDSQTGELFF	TGTGCCATCAGTCTTTCCGACAGTCAAACCGGGGAGCTGTTTTTT
-	TRBD1	TRBV29-1	15	TRBJ2-7	CSGLKTGGEFYEQYF	TGCAGCGGCCTCAAGACAGGGGGAGAGTTCTACGAGCAGTACTTC
few	-	TRBV7-9	15	TRBJ2-2	CASSFGGPDTGELFF	TGTGCCAGCAGCTTTGGGGGCCCGGACACCGGGGAGCTGTTTTTT
many	-	TRBV4-1	15	TRBJ1-1	CASSQEDSMNTEAFF	TGCGCCAGCAGCCAAGAGGACTCTATGAACACTGAAGCTTTCTTT
-	-	TRBV7-2	14	TRBJ1-1	CASSSVGTNTEAFF	TGTGCCAGCAGCTCAGTGGGCACGAACACTGAAGCTTTCTTT
-	-	TRBV6-1	15	TRBJ1-2	CASSEAPGRNYGYTF	TGTGCCAGCAGTGAAGCGCCGGGAAGAAACTATGGCTACACCTTC
-	-	TRBV10-3	13	TRBJ2-5	CAIRASPRETQYF	TGTGCCATCAGGGCTAGCCCGCGGGAGACCCAGTACTTC
many	TRBD2	TRBV7-9	19	TRBJ2-7	CASSASPGLAGGLSYEQYF	TGTGCCAGCAGCGCCAGCCCGGGACTAGCGGGAGGGCTATCCTACGAGCAGTACTTC
many	TRBD1	TRBV29-1	13	TRBJ1-5	CSVVTTGSQPQHF	TGCAGCGTTGTAACGACAGGGAGTCAGCCCCAGCATTTT
once	TRBD1	TRBV7-9	16	TRBJ1-5	CASSEPGQGPGWPQHF	TGTGCCAGCAGCGAACCGGGACAGGGGCCTGGATGGCCCCAGCATTTT
many	-	TRBV6-5	14	TRBJ1-4	CATRMGGGHEKLFF	TGTGCCACCAGAATGGGGGGGGGGCACGAAAAACTGTTTTTT
few	TRBD1	TRBV6-1	14	TRBJ1-4	CATNRGTTNEKLFF	TGTGCCACCAACAGGGGGACAACTAATGAAAAACTGTTTTTT
-	-	TRBV20-1	15	TRBJ1-3	CSARERSGPGKTIYF	TGCAGTGCTAGAGAACGGTCCGGGCCGGGGAAGACCATATATTTT
many	-	TRBV10-3	14	TRBJ1-5	CAISEQNSNQPQHF	TGTGCCATCAGTGAACAAAATAGCAATCAGCCCCAGCATTTT
many	-	TRBV14	15	TRBJ1-1	CASSQRTGGAAEAFF	TGTGCCAGCAGCCAACGGACCGGTGGGGCGGCTGAAGCTTTCTTT
many	TRBD2	TRBV12-3/TRBV12-4	15	TRBJ2-6	CASTPGGDWANVLTF	TGTGCCAGCACCCCGGGGGGAGACTGGGCCAACGTCCTGACTTTC
-	-	TRBV5-1	15	TRBJ2-5	CASTTASGWPETQYF	TGCGCCAGCACCACTGCGAGTGGGTGGCCAGAGACCCAGTACTTC
-	-	TRBV5-5	15	TRBJ1-3	CASSLYGSQGDTIYF	TGTGCCAGCAGCTTGTATGGGTCCCAGGGAGACACCATATATTTT
once	-	TRBV15	12	TRBJ2-3	CATSRDSGTQYF	TGTGCCACCAGCAGAGATTCGGGGACGCAGTATTTT
-	TRBD2	TRBV7-2	14	TRBJ2-7	CASSPPAGDYEQYF	TGTGCCAGCAGCCCCCCAGCGGGAGACTACGAGCAGTACTTC
many	-	TRBV19	15	TRBJ1-1	CASSIGSFVNTEAFF	TGTGCCAGTAGTATAGGTTCATTCGTGAACACTGAAGCTTTCTTT
-	TRBD1	TRBV20-1	15	TRBJ2-7	CSAKYGTGTQGEQYF	TGCAGTGCAAAATACGGGACAGGGACTCAGGGGGAGCAGTACTTC
-	-	TRBV24-1	12	TRBJ2-7	CATAMDGDEQYF	TGTGCCACCGCGATGGACGGCGATGAGCAGTACTTC
many	TRBD1	TRBV7-6	15	TRBJ1-1	CASSLAGTGGTEAFF	TGTGCCAGCAGCCTAGCAGGGACAGGGGGCACTGAAGCTTTCTTT
many	-	TRBV3-1	13	TRBJ2-5	CASSQDPRETQYF	TGTGCCAGCAGCCAAGATCCAAGAGAGACCCAGTACTTC
-	-	TRBV29-1	11	TRBJ2-7	CSVERQNEQYF	TGCAGCGTTGAAAGACAGAACGAGCAGTACTTC